Presented here are 3 T cell receptor beta chains from one specimen sequenced in a study of T cell changes during pregnancy in multiple sclerosis. The assay was immunoSEQ multiplex PCR, and TCRdb's table has in-frame clones only and misses some. The top ten hold 0.44% of the sample, which has fewer than 150,000 clones, 96% seen once. The source was peripheral blood, collected after pregnancy. These receptors came from a female donor with multiple sclerosis, enrolled in a pregnancy study.

The sample holds a few counts of this clone. The gene calls are TRBV28 and TRBJ2-2; TRBD2 aligns across 8 bases. The V segment lost 1 base and the J segment 8 bases; nucleotides outside the gene matches: 6. This CDR3 is built from 15 residues. Germline V gene lookup returns CDR1 MDHEN and CDR2 SYDVKM. CDR3 nucleotide sequence: TGTGCCAGCAGTTTATCAGGACTAGCCACGGGGGAGCTGTTTTTT. The encoded protein is CASSLSGLATGELFF. The whole variable domain, remainder taken from reference TRBV28 and TRBJ2-2, is DVKVTQSSRYLVKRTGEKVFLECVQDMDHENMFWYRQDPGLGLRLIYFSYDVKMKEKGDIPEGYSVSREKKERFSLILESASTNQTSMYLCASSLSGLATGELFFGEGSRLTVL.

The chain uses TRBV5-1 and TRBJ2-7, with a weak D call TRBD1 (6 bases). Germline V gives CDR1 SGHRS, CDR2 YFSETQ. V lost 4 bases, J lost 3 bases, and 11 bases lay in between. The CDR3 has 13 amino acids. The chain's CDR3 is CASSPGQLYEQYF. The CDR3 DNA is TGCGCCAGCAGCCCCGGACAGCTCTACGAGCAGTACTTC.

The chain carries TRBV5-1 and TRBJ2-5, with D tentatively TRBD2 (6 bases). The CDR3 loop spans 17 amino acids. The V end lost 2 bases, the J end lost 5 bases, and 22 bases lay between the germline ends. From germline, CDR1 is SGHRS and CDR2 YFSETQ. The CDR3 reads CASSFPRGKSLGETQYF. The CDR3 coding sequence is TGCGCCAGCAGCTTCCCCCGGGGGAAAAGTCTCGGGGAGACCCAGTACTTC.